This T cell receptor beta chain appears in the sequencing data of a study of response to subunit inactivated influenza vaccine (dated by TCRdb to the late 2010s). About the investigation overall: Deep quantitative T cell receptor repertoire profiling was used in the study to track responses to a trivalent subunit inactivated influenza vaccine.

Overall results and qualifications from the work: The authors proposed that each seasonal influenza vaccination may bring in only a limited number of new T cells.

CDR1 SNHLY and CDR2 FYNNEI were looked up in the germline V gene. The V end loses 3 bases and the J end loses 5 bases, and a stretch of 19 bases separates them. The CDR3 contains 16 residues, cysteine and phenylalanine counted. The retained sequence is limited to the CDR3, 48 bases, with the frame set at the first base. Library method: RT-PCR. The listed sequencing device is Illumina HiSeq 2500. The public reads were run again by TCRdb, first through fastp at Q25 and then through MiXCR, and only productive beta chains were kept. Every CDR3 protein is listed once, alongside the most common genes and DNA of its rows. This sample has roughly 710,000 distinct CDR3 sequences in its table, and 12% to 15% of those were observed once. Clones ranked in the top ten supply 6% to 9.5% of the sample. This clonotype was detected many times. Its antigen is unknown. There are no base qualities to consult, and no much larger clone falls within one base.

The sample was PBMCs from blood, taken roughly 15 days before vaccination. The rearranged segments are TRBV2 and TRBJ2-5; confidence is insufficient to name the D gene. The sequence was obtained from a man aged 45-60 years who received an inactivated influenza vaccine. Donor details come from another sample of the same person, matched by shared clones. Here is the DNA: TGTGCCAGCAGTGACCGAGCTCCCCCCCCCTTGGAGACCCAGTACTTC. This gives the protein CASSDRAPPPLETQYF.